This T cell receptor beta chain was found in a study of control samples from healthy donors and cancer patients (dated by TCRdb to 2019 to 2021). On this clone itself: Its antigen is still unknown. Per-base quality was not reported, and no clone a single base away is much larger than it.

Libraries were constructed by the immunoSEQ multiplex PCR assay. TCRdb took this table from immuneACCESS and kept in-frame rearrangements with V and J called. Such tables lack part of the clones; where checked against another copy, unresolved V genes explain under half of the gap, and the rest is unexplained. For this sample the table gives 130,000 or so clones, of which over 75% were detected only once. The ten largest clonotypes hold roughly 3.2% of the sample. CDR1 is given as MDHEN and CDR2 as SYDVKM, both from the germline V gene. A distance of 20 bases separates the germline ends of V and J, which lose 5 bases and 1 base respectively. Including cysteine and phenylalanine, the CDR3 has 17 amino acids. Only the CDR3 DNA is retained, 51 bases long and in frame from the first base.

The material sequenced was blood. The rearranged segments are TRBV28 and TRBJ1-1, with the D gene uncertain. The clonotype comes from a man aged 50 to 60 in good health. CDR3 protein: CASSPGGHRIGNTEAFF. In nucleotides, the sequence is TGTGCCAGCAGTCCAGGTGGGCACAGAATAGGGAACACTGAAGCTTTCTTT.